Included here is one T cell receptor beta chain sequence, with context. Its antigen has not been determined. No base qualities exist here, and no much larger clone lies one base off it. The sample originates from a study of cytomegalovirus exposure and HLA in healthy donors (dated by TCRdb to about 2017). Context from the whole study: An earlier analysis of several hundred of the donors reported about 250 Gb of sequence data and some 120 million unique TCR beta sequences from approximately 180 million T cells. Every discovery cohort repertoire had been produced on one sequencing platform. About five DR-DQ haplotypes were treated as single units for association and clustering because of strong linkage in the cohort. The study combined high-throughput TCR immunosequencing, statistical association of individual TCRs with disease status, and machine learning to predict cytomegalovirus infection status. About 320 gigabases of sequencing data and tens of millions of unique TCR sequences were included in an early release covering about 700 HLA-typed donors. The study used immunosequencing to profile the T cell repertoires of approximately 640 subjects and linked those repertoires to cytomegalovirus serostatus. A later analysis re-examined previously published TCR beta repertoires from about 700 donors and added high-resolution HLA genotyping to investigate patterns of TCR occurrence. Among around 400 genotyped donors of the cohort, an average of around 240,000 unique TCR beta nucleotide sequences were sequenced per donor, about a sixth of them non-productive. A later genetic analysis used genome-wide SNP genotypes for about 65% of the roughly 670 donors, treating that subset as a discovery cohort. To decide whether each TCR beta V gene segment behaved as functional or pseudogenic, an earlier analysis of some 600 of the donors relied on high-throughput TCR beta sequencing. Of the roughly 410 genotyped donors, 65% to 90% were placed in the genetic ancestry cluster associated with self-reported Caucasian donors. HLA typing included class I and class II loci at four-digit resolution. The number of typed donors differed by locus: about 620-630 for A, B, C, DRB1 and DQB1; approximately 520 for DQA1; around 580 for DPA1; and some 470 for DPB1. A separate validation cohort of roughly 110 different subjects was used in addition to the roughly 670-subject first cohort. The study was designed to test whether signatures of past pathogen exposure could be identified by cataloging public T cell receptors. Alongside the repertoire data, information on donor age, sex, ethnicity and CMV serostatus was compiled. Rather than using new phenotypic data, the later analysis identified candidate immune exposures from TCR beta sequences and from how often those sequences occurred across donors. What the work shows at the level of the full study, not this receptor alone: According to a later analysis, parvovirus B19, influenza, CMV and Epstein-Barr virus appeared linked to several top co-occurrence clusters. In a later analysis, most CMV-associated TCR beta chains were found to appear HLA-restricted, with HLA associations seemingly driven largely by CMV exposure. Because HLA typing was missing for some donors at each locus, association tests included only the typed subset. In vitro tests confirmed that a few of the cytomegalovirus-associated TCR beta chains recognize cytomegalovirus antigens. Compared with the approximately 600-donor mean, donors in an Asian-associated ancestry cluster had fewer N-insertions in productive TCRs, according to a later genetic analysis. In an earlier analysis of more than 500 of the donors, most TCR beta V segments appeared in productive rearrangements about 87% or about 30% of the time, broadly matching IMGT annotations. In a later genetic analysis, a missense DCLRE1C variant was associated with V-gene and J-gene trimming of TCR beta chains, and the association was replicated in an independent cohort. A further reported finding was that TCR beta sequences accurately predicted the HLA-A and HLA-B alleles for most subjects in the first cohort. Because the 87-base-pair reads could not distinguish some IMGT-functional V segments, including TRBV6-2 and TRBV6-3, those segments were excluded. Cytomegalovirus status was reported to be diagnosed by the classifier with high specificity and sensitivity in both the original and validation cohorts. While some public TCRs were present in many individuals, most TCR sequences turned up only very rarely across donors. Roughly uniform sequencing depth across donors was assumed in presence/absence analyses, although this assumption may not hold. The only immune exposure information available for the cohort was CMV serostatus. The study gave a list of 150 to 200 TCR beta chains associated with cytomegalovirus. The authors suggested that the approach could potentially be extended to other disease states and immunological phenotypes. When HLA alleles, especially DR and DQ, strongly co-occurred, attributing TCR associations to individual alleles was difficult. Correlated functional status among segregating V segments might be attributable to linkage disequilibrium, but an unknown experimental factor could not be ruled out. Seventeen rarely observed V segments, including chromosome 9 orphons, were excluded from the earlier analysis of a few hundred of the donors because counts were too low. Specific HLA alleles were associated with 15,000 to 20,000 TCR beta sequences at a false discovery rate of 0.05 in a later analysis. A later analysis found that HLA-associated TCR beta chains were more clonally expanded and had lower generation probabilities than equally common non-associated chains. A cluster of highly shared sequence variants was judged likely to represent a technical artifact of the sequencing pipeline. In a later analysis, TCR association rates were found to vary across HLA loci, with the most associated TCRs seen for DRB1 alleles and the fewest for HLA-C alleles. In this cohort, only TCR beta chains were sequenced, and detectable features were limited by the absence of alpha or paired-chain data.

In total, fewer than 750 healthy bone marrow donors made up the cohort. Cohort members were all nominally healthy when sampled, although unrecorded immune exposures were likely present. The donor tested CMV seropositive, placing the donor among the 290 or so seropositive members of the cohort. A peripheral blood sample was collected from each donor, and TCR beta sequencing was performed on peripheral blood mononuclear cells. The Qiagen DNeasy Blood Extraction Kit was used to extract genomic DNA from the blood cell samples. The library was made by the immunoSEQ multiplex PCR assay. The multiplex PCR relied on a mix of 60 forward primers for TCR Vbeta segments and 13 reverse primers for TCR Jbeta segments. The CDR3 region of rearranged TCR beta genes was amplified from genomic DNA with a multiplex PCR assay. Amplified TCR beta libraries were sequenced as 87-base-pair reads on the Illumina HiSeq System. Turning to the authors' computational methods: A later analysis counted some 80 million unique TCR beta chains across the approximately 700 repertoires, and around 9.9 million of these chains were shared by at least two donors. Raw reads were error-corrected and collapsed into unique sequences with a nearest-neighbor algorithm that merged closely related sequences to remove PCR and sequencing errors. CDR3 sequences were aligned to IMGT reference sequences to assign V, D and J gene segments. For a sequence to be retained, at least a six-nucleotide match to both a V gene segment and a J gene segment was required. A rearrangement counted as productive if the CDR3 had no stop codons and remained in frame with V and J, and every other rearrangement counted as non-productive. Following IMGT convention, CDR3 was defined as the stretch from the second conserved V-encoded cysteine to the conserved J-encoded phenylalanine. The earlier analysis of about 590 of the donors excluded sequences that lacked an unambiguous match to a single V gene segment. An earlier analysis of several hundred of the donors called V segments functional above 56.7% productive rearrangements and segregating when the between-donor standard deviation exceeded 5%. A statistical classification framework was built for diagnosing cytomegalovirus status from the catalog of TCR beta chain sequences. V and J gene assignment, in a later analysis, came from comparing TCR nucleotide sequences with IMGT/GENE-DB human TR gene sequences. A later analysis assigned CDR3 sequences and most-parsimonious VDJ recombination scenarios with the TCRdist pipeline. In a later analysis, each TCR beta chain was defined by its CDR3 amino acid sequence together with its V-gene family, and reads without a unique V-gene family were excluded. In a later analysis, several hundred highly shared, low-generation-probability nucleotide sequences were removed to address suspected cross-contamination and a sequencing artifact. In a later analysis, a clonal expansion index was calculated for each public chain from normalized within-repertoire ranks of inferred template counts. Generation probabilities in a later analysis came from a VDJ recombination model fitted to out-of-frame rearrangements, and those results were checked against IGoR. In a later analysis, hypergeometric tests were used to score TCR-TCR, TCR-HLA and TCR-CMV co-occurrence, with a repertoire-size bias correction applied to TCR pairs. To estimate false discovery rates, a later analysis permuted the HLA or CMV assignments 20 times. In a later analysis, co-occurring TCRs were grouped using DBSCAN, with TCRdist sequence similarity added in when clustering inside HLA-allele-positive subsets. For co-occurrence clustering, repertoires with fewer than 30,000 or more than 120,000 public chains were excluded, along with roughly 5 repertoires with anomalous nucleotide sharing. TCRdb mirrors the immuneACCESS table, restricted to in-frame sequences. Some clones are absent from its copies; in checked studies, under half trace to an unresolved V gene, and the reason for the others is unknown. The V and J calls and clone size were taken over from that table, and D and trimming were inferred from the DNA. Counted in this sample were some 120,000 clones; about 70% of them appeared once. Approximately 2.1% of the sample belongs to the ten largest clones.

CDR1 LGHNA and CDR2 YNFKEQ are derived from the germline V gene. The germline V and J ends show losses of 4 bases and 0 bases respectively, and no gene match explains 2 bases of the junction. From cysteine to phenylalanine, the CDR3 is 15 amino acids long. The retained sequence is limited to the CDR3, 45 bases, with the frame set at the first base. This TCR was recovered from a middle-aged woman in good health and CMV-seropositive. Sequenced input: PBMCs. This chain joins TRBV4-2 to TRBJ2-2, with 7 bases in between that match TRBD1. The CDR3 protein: CASSPRGTNTGELFF. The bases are TGTGCCAGCAGCCCCAGGGGGACGAACACCGGGGAGCTGTTTTTT.